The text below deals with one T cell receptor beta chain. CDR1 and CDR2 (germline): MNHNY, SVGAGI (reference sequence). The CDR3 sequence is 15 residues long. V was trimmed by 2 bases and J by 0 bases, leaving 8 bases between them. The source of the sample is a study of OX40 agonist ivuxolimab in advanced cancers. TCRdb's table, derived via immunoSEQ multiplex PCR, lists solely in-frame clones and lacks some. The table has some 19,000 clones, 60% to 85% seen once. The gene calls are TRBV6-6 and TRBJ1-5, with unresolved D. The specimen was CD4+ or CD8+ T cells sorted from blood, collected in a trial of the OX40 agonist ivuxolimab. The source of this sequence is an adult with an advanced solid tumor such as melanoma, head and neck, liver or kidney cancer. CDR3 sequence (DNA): TGTGCCAGCAGTTACGGGCTACCTAGCAATCAGCCCCAGCATTTT. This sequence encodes CASSYGLPSNQPQHF.